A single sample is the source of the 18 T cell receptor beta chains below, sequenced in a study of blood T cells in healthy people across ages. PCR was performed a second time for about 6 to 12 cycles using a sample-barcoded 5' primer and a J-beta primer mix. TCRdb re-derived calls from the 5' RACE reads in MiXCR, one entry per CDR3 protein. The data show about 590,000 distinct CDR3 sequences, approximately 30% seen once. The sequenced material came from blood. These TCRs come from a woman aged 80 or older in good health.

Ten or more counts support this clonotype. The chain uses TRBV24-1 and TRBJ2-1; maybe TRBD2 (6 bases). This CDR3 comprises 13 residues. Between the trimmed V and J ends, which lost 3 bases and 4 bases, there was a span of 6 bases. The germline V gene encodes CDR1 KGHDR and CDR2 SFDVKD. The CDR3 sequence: CATSDGGYNEQFF. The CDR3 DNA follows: TGTGCCACCAGTGATGGAGGGTACAATGAGCAGTTCTTC.

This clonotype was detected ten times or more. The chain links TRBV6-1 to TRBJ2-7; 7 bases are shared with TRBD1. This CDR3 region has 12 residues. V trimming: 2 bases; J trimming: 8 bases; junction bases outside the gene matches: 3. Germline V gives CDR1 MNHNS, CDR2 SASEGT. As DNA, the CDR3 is TGTGCCAGCAGTGAAAGGGGACAGCAGCAGTACTTC. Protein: CASSERGQQQYF.

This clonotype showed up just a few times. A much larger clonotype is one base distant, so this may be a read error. As DNA, the CDR3 is TGTGCCAGCAGTGGGCCCTACAATGAGCAGTACTTC. This sequence encodes CASSGPYNEQYF. V and J are TRBV12-3 or TRBV12-4 and TRBJ2-1; unclear D gene. The DNA end lines up better with TRBJ2-7; the J call may be wrong. CDR3 length: 12 residues.

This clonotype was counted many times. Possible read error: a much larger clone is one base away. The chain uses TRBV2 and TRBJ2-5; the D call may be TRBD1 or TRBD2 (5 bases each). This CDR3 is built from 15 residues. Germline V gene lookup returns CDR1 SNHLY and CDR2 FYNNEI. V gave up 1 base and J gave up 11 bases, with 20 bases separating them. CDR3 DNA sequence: TGTGCCAGCAGTGAAGGCCTCTTTCGGGGCAATGAGCAGTACTTC. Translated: CASSEGLFRGNEQYF.

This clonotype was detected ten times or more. The CDR3: CSAGGGPTEQYF. CDR3 bases: TGCAGTGCTGGGGGGGGACCTACCGAGCAGTACTTC. The rearrangement uses TRBV20-1 and TRBJ2-7; 7 nucleotides agree with TRBD2. V gave up 5 bases and J gave up 6 bases; unmatched junction bases: 7. The CDR3 sequence is 12 residues long. CDR1 and CDR2 from the germline V gene are DFQATT and SNEGSKA (reference sequence).

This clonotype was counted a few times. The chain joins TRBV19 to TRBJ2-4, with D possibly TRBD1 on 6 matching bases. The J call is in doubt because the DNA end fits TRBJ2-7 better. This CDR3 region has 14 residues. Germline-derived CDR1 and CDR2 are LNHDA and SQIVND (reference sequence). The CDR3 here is CAASASQGTYEQYF. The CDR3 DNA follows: TGTGCCGCAAGTGCCTCACAGGGCACCTACGAGCAGTACTTC.

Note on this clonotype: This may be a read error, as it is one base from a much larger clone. CDR3 in amino acids: CSASRQGGQPQHF. DNA for the CDR3: TGCAGTGCTAGTCGGCAGGGAGGACAGCCCCAGCATTTT. The V and J genes are TRBV20-1 and TRBJ1-5; possibly TRBD1 for D (5 bases). CDR3 length: 13 residues. Trimming shortened V by 3 bases and J by 7 bases, and 13 bases separated the two germline ends. Germline CDR1 and CDR2: DFQATT and SNEGSKA (reference sequence).

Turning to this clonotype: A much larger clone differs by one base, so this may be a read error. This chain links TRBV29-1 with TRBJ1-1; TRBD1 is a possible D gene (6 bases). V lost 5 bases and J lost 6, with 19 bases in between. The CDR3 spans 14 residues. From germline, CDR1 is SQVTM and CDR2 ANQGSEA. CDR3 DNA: TGCAGCGTTTCAGGGGAATTGGGGCCGGCTGAAGCTTTCTTT. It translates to CSVSGELGPAEAFF.

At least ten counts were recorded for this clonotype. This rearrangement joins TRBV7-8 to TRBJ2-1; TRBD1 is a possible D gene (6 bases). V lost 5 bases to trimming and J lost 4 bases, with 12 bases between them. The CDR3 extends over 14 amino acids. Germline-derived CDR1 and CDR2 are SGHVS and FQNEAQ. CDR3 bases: TGTGCCAGCAGCCCTTCACAGGGTTACAATGAGCAGTTCTTC. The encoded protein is CASSPSQGYNEQFF.

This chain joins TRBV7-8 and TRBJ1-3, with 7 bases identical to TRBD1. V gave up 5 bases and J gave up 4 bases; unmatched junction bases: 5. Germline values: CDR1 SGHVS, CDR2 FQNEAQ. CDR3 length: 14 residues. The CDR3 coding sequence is TGTGCCAGCAGCCCGACAGGGAACGGAAACACCATATATTTT. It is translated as CASSPTGNGNTIYF.

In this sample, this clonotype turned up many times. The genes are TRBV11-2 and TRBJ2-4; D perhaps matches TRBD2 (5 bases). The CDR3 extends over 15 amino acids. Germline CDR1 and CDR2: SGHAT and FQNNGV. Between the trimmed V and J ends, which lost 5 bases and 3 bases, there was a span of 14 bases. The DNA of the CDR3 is TGTGCCAGCAGCCTGAGGGCTCTGGACAAAAACATTCAGTACTTC. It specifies CASSLRALDKNIQYF.

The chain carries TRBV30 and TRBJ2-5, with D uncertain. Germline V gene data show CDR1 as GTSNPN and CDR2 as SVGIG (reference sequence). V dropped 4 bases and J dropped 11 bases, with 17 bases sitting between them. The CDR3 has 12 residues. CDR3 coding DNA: TGTGCCTGGAAGGGCCCATACAATGAGCAGTACTTC. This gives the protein CAWKGPYNEQYF.

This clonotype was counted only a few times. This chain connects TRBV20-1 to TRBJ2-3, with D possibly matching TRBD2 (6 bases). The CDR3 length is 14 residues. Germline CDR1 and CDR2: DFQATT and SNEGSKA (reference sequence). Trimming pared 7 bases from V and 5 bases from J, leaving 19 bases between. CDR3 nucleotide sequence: TGCAGTGTAGACAGCGGTGCCGGGGGAGATACGCAGTATTTT. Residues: CSVDSGAGGDTQYF.

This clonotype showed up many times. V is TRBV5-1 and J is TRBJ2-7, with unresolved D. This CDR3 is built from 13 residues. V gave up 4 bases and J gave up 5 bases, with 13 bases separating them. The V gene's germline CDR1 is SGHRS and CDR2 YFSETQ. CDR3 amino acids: CASSRSLGDEQYF. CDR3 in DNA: TGCGCCAGCAGCCGGTCCCTGGGCGACGAGCAGTACTTC.

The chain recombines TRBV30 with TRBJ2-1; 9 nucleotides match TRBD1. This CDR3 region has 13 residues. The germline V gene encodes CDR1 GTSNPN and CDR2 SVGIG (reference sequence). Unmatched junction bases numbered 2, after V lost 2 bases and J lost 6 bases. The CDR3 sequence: CAWSTGQGNEQFF. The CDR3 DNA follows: TGTGCCTGGAGTACGGGACAGGGCAATGAGCAGTTCTTC.

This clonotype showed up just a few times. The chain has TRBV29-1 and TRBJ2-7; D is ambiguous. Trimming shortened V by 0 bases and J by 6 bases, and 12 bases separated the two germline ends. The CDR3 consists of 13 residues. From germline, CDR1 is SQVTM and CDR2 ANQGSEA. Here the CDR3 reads CSVEEIGQTEQYF. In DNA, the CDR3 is TGCAGCGTTGAAGAGATAGGTCAGACCGAGCAGTACTTC.

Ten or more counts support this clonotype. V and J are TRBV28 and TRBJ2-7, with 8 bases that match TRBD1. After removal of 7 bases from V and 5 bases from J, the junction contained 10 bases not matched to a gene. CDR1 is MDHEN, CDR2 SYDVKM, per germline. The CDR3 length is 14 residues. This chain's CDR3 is CASIRRGLWDEQYF. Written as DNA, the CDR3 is TGTGCCAGCATACGCAGGGGGCTATGGGACGAGCAGTACTTC.

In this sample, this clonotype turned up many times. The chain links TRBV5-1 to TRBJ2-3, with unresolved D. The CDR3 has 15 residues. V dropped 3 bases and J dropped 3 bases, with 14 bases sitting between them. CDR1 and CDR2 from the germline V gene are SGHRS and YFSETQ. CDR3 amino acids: CASSSSGRGTDTQYF. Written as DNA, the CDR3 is TGCGCCAGCAGCTCCTCAGGACGAGGAACAGATACGCAGTATTTT.